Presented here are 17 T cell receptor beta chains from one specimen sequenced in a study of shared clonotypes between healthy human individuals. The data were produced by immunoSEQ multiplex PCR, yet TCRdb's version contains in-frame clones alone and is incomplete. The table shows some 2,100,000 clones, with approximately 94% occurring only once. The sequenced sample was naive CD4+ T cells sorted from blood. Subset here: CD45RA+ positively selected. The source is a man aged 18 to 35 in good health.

The CDR3 spells CASSLGSGGLVDTQYF. The CDR3 DNA reads TGCGCCAGCAGCTTGGGGTCCGGGGGGCTGGTAGATACGCAGTATTTT. J is TRBJ2-3 and V is TRBV5-1, with D perhaps matching TRBD2 (7 bases). V lost 0 bases and J lost 5, with 16 bases in between. Germline CDR1 is SGHRS and CDR2 is YFSETQ. CDR3 size: 16 residues.

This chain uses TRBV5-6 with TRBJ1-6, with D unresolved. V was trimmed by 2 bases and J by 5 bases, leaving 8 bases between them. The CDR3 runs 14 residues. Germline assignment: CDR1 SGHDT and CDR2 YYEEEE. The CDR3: CASSFPWDNSPLHF. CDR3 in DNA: TGTGCCAGCAGCTTTCCTTGGGATAATTCACCCCTCCACTTT.

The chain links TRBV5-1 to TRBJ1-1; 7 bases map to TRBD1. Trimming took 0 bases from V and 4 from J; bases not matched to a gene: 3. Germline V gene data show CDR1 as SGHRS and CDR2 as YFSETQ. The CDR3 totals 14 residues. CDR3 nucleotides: TGCGCCAGCAGCTTGGGGGACAGTCTCACTGAAGCTTTCTTT. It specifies CASSLGDSLTEAFF.

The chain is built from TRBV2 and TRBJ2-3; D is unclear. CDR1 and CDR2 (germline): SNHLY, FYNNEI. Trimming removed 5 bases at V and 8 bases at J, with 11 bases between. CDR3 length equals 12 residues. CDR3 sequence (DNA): TGTGCCAGCAGTCCTCCCCTCTCTACGCAGTATTTT. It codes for CASSPPLSTQYF.

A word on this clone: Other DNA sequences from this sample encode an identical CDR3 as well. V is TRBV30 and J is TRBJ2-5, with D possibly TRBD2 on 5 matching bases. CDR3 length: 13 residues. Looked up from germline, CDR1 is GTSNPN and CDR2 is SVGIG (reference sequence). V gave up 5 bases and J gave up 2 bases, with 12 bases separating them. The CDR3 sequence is CAWGSGVQETQYF. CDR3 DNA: TGTGCCTGGGGATCCGGGGTTCAAGAGACCCAGTACTTC.

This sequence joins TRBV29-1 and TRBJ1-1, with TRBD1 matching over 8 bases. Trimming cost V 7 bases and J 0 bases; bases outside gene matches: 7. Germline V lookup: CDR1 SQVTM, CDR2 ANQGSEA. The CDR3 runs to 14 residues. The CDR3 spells CSGATGEMNTEAFF. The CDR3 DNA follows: TGCAGCGGCGCGACAGGGGAGATGAACACTGAAGCTTTCTTT. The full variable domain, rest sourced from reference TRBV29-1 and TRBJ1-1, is SAVISQKPSRDICQRGTSLTIQCQVDSQVTMMFWYRQQPGQSLTLIATANQGSEATYESGFVIDKFPISRPNLTFSTLTVSNMSPEDSSIYLCSGATGEMNTEAFFGQGTRLTVV.

CDR3: CAIRYGLAGTYEQYF. The CDR3 DNA sequence: TGTGCCATCAGGTACGGACTAGCGGGAACCTACGAGCAGTACTTC. This chain connects TRBV10-3 to TRBJ2-7; 12 bases line up with TRBD2. The J segment lost 2 bases and the V segment lost 6 bases, leaving 5 bases of the junction unmatched. CDR1 ENHRY and CDR2 SYGVKD come from the germline V gene. CDR3 length equals 15 residues.

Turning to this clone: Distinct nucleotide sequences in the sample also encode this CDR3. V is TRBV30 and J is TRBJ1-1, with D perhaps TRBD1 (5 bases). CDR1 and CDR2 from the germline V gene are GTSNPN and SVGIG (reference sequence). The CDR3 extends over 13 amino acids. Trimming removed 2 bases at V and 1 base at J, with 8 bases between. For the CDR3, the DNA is TGTGCCTGGAGTACCGGACAGAACACTGAAGCTTTCTTT. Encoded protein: CAWSTGQNTEAFF.

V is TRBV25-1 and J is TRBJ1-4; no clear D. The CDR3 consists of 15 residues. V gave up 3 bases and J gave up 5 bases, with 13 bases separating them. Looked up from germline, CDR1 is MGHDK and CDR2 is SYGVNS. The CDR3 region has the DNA TGTGCCAGCAGTGACTTCGGCACGCCAAATGAAAAACTGTTTTTT. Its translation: CASSDFGTPNEKLFF.

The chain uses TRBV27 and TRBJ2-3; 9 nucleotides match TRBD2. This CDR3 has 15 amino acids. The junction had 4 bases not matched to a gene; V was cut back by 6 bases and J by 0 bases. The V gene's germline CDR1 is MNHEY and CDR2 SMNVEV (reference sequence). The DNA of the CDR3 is TGTGCCAGCAGAAAGCGGGAGGTCAGCACAGATACGCAGTATTTT. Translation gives CASRKREVSTDTQYF.

CDR3 in DNA: TGTGCCAGCAGTTTATCGGAGTCGGGACAGGGGGGGTCAAGTCGGACCCAGTACTTC. It is translated as CASSLSESGQGGSSRTQYF. J is TRBJ2-5 and V is TRBV27; the match to TRBD1 covers 11 bases. The CDR3 runs to 19 residues. Per the germline V gene, CDR1 is MNHEY and CDR2 is SMNVEV (reference sequence). V lost 0 bases, J lost 7 bases, and 16 bases stayed unmatched.

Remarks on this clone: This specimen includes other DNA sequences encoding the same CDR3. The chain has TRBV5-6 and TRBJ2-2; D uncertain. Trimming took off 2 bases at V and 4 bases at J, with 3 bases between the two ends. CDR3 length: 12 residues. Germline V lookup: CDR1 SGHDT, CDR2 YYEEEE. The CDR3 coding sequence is TGTGCCAGCAGCTTAAGCACCGGGGAGCTGTTTTTT. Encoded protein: CASSLSTGELFF.

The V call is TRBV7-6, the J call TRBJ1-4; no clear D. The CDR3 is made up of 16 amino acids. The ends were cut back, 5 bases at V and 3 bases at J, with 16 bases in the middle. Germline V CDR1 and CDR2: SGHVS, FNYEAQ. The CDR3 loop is CASSKGVRVANEKLFF. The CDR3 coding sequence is TGTGCCAGCAGCAAAGGCGTTAGGGTAGCTAATGAAAAACTGTTTTTT. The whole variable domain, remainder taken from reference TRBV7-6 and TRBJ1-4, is GAGVSQSPRYKVTKRGQDVALRCDPISGHVSLYWYRQALGQGPEFLTYFNYEAQQDKSGLPNDRFSAERPEGSISTLTIQRTEQRDSAMYRCASSKGVRVANEKLFFGSGTQLSVL.

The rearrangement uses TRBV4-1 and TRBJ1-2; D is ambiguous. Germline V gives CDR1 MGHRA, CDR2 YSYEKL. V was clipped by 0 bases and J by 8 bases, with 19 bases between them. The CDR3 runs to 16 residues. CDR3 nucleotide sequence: TGCGCCAGCAGCCAAGATGAATTTTTTGTTGTCTCGGGCTACACCTTC. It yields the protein CASSQDEFFVVSGYTF.

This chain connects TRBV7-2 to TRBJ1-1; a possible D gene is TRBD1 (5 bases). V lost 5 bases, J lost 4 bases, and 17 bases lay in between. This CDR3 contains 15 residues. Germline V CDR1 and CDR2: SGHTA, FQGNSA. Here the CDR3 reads CASSRPPGAGTEAFF. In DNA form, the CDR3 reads TGTGCCAGCAGCCGACCCCCCGGGGCAGGCACTGAAGCTTTCTTT.

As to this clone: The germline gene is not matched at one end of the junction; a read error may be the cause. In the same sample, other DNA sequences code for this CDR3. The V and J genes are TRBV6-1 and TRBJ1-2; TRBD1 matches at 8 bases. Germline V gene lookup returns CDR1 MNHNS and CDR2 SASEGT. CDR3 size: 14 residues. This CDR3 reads CASSTGTGNYGYTF. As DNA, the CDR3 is TGTGCCAGCAGTACCGGGACAGGAAATTATGGCTATACCTTC.

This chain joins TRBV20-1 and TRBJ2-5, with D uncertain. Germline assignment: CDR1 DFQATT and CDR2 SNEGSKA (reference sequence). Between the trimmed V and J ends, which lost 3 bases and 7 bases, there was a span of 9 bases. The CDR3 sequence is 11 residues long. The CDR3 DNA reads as TGCAGTGCTAGGGCCGAAGGGACCCAGTACTTC. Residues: CSARAEGTQYF.